A single T cell receptor (beta chain) is shown here with its context. The antigen remains undetermined. PCR employed 60 Vbeta and 13 Jbeta primers. Repertoires were generated with immunoSEQ multiplex PCR, while TCRdb's copy carries only in-frame clones and drops some. The sample lists some 160,000 clones, around 73% occurring once. V was shortened by 2 bases and J by 1 base, with 8 bases between the two germline ends. The germline gives CDR1 SGHVS, CDR2 FQNEAQ. There are 15 residues in the CDR3. The data were taken from a study of cytomegalovirus exposure and HLA in healthy donors. General study findings and limits: Cytomegalovirus-associated status was assigned to some 180 TCR beta chains.

The clonotype comes from a man between 60 and 75 years old in good health and CMV-seronegative. V usage is TRBV7-8 and J usage is TRBJ2-2; D is unclear. The specimen was PBMCs. The CDR3 reads CASSLREVNTGELFF. The CDR3 DNA is TGTGCCAGCAGCTTAAGAGAGGTGAACACCGGGGAGCTGTTTTTT. The variable domain in full, with the rest retrieved from reference TRBV7-8 and TRBJ2-2, is GAGVSQSPRYKVAKRGQDVALRCDPISGHVSLFWYQQALGQGPEFLTYFQNEAQLDKSGLPSDRFFAERPEGSVSTLKIQRTQQEDSAVYLCASSLREVNTGELFFGEGSRLTVL.